A selection of T cell receptor beta chains follows, all from one sample in a study of shared clonotypes between healthy human individuals. The table came from immunoSEQ multiplex PCR; TCRdb's copy has only in-frame clones and leaves some out. Of approximately 2.3 million clones detected, more than 80% appear once; the ten largest clones hold about 0.39%. Sequencing used naive CD4+ T cells from PBMCs. These receptor sequences come from a man younger than 35 in good health. Some clones in this sample may be carry-over from other donors' samples. CDR3s include the opening cysteine and the closing phenylalanine or tryptophan. D genes are given only for firm matches. Size is omitted from some rows. Given values are once, few, many or a class for expanded clones.

TRBV5-4	TRBD1	NA	TRBJ2-2	15	TGTGCCAGCAGCTCTAAGACAGGGCCCACCGGGGAGCTGTTTTTT	CASSSKTGPTGELFF
TRBV5-1	NA	NA	TRBJ2-3	11	TGCGCCAGCAGGATCACAGATACGCAGTATTTT	CASRITDTQYF
TRBV6-6	TRBD1	NA	TRBJ1-2	14	TGTGCCAGCAGTCTGGGACAGGGGGCATGGGGCTACACCTTC	CASSLGQGAWGYTF
TRBV18	NA	NA	TRBJ2-1	15	TGTGCCAGCTCACCAACAATCCGGGGCTTTAATGAGCAGTTCTTC	CASSPTIRGFNEQFF
TRBV7-9	NA	NA	TRBJ2-7	14	TGTGCCAGCAGCTTGCCCTTGGACGGCTACGAGCAGTACTTC	CASSLPLDGYEQYF
TRBV7-9	NA	NA	TRBJ2-3	16	TGTGCCAGCAGCCTCCGGCTCGGGGCCAGCACAGATACGCAGTATTTT	CASSLRLGASTDTQYF
TRBV18	TRBD1	NA	TRBJ1-4	13	TGTGCCAGCTCACCAGACAGGGGCGAAAAACTGTTTTTT	CASSPDRGEKLFF
TRBV28	NA	NA	TRBJ2-4	15	TGTGCCAGCAGTTCCCCACACCCAGCCAAAAACATTCAGTACTTC	CASSSPHPAKNIQYF
TRBV7-2	NA	NA	TRBJ2-2	14	TGTGCCAGCAGCTTAATGTCGAACACCGGGGAGCTGTTTTTT	CASSLMSNTGELFF
TRBV5-1	TRBD1	NA	TRBJ2-7	13	TGCGCCAGCAGTTCACAGGGGGCCCACGAGCAGTACTTC	CASSSQGAHEQYF
TRBV6-4	NA	NA	TRBJ2-2	10	TGTGCCAGCAGCCCCGGGGAGCTGTTTTTT	CASSPGELFF
TRBV19	NA	NA	TRBJ2-3	15	TGTGCCAGTAGTAGGTTAGGGATCGGGACAGATACGCAGTATTTT	CASSRLGIGTDTQYF
TRBV29-1	NA	NA	TRBJ1-2	15	TGCAGCGTTGAAGATGGGAGGTACACGGATGGCAGCTACACCTTC	CSVEDGRYTDGSYTF
TRBV5-1	TRBD2	once	TRBJ2-1	15	TGCGCCAGCAGCTTACGACTAGCGAAACCCAATGAGCAGTTCTTC	CASSLRLAKPNEQFF
TRBV5-6	NA	NA	TRBJ2-7	14	TGTGCCAGCAGCTATTTTGGACAGCCGCCGTCGGTGGGGTTC	CASSYFGQPPSVGF
TRBV7-9	NA	NA	TRBJ2-7	12	TGTGCCAGCAGCCCTGGGGAATACGAGCAGTACTTC	CASSPGEYEQYF
TRBV4-1	NA	NA	TRBJ2-3	16	TGCGCCAGCAGTAGGGGTGGCTTAATTAGCACAGATACGCAGTATTTT	CASSRGGLISTDTQYF
TRBV7-2	NA	NA	TRBJ2-1	13	TGTGCCAGCCGGGGAGTGCGGTACAATGAGCAGTTCTTC	CASRGVRYNEQFF
TRBV9	NA	once	TRBJ2-2	13	TGTGCCAGCAGCCCGAGAGGGGCCGGGGAGCTGTTTTTT	CASSPRGAGELFF
TRBV19	NA	few	TRBJ2-1	13	TGTGCCAGTAGTAGGTCTGCGGGATCAACGAAGTTCTTC	CASSRSAGSTKFF
TRBV6-6	TRBD2	NA	TRBJ2-1	15	TGTGCCAGCAGCCGGACTAGCGGGACACAAAATGAGCAGTTCTTC	CASSRTSGTQNEQFF
TRBV7-6	NA	NA	TRBJ2-5	14	TGTGCCAGCAGCTTGGGCTTAATCCAAGAGACCCAGTACTTC	CASSLGLIQETQYF
TRBV5-4	NA	NA	TRBJ2-7	15	TGTGCCAGCAGCTTCGAGTCGGCGAGGAAGGACGAGCAGTACTTC	CASSFESARKDEQYF
TRBV28	TRBD1	NA	TRBJ1-2	12	TGTGCCAGCAGTACAGGGGGGATTGGCTACACCTTC	CASSTGGIGYTF
TRBV9	NA	NA	TRBJ2-7	14	TGTGCCAGCAGCGTAGGGAGCCAGAACTACGAGCAGTACTTC	CASSVGSQNYEQYF
TRBV18	NA	NA	TRBJ2-1	16	TGTGCCAGCTCACGGGGGGCCCCAAGCGGCTACAATGAGCAGTTCTTC	CASSRGAPSGYNEQFF
TRBV28	NA	NA	TRBJ1-3	13	TGTGCCAGCAGAAATTTGGCCGGAAACACCATATATTTT	CASRNLAGNTIYF
TRBV5-8	NA	once	TRBJ1-5	14	TGTGCCAGCAGCTCCGGTAGGAGCAATCAGCCCCAGCATTTT	CASSSGRSNQPQHF
TRBV7-6	NA	NA	TRBJ2-1	15	TGTGCCAGCAGCTTAGGATCGGCCTCCTACAATGAGCAGTTCTTC	CASSLGSASYNEQFF
TRBV14	NA	NA	TRBJ1-2	16	TGTGCCAGCAGCCAAGAAATGTTAGGGGACCTCTATGGCTACACCTTC	CASSQEMLGDLYGYTF
TRBV5-6	NA	NA	TRBJ1-1	15	TGTGCCAGCAGCGGCCTATTCACAGGGTCGGCTGAAGCTTTCTTT	CASSGLFTGSAEAFF
TRBV7-2	NA	NA	TRBJ1-2	12	TGTGCCAGCAGCTTGCTCGCTGTTGGCTACACCTTC	CASSLLAVGYTF
TRBV7-8	NA	NA	TRBJ2-2	14	TGTGCCAGCAGCCCCCTTCTTGGCACCGGGGAGCTGTTTTTT	CASSPLLGTGELFF
TRBV5-6	TRBD1	NA	TRBJ1-3	15	TGTGCCAGCAGCTTGCTTCAGGGGGTTGGAAACACCATATATTTT	CASSLLQGVGNTIYF
TRBV23-1	TRBD1	NA	TRBJ1-2	15	TGCGCCAGCAGTCAAAGTAGGGGGCCCAACTATGGCTACACCTTC	CASSQSRGPNYGYTF
TRBV7-2	NA	NA	TRBJ1-1	14	TGTGCCAGCAGCGCGTCTGGGTGGAACACTGAAGCTTTCTTT	CASSASGWNTEAFF
TRBV28	NA	NA	TRBJ2-7	16	TGTGCCAGCAGCCAAATTGGGTTCGGGGGCGTTTACGAGCAGTACTTC	CASSQIGFGGVYEQYF
TRBV28	NA	NA	TRBJ2-7	15	TGTGCCAGCAGTTTAGGGGGTCAGGTGCGAAGGGAGCAGTACTTC	CASSLGGQVRREQYF
TRBV6-1	TRBD1	once	TRBJ2-5	15	TGTGCCAGCAGTGGACTTCCGGGACAGCAAGAGACCCAGTACTTC	CASSGLPGQQETQYF
TRBV29-1	TRBD2	NA	TRBJ2-7	13	TGCAGTCATCGGGAGGGCCCGTCCTACGAGCAGTACTTC	CSHREGPSYEQYF
TRBV18	TRBD2	NA	TRBJ2-5	15	TGTGCCAGCTCACTTACGGGACTAGTAGAGGAGACCCAGTACTTC	CASSLTGLVEETQYF
TRBV7-9	TRBD1	NA	TRBJ1-5	18	TGTGCCAGCAGCTTCGGACAGGGGGTCTCACATAGCAATCAGCCCCAGCATTTT	CASSFGQGVSHSNQPQHF
TRBV28	TRBD2	NA	TRBJ2-7	15	TGTGCCAGCAGTGGCCAACTAGCGGGAACCTACGAGCAGTACTTC	CASSGQLAGTYEQYF
TRBV27	TRBD1	NA	TRBJ1-1	14	TGTGCCAGCAGGTATAAGGCAGGGGGGACTGAAGCTTTCTTT	CASRYKAGGTEAFF
TRBV2	NA	NA	TRBJ1-1	15	TGTGCCAGCAGTGAAGCGGGGGGGCGCATCAATGAAGCTTTCTTT	CASSEAGGRINEAFF
TRBV4-2	NA	NA	TRBJ2-5	13	TGTGCCAGCAGCTTGACTAGTGCGGAGACCCAGTACTTC	CASSLTSAETQYF
TRBV5-4	NA	NA	TRBJ2-3	15	TGTGCCAGCAGCTTAGAATACAGGTCCACAGATACGCAGTATTTT	CASSLEYRSTDTQYF
TRBV5-4	TRBD2	NA	TRBJ2-7	16	TGTGCCAGCAGACGGGAGAGTCTAGCGGGACTTTACGAGCAGTACTTC	CASRRESLAGLYEQYF
TRBV7-3	NA	NA	TRBJ1-1	13	TGTGCCAGCCGCGCGGACAGGAACACTGAAGCTTTCTTT	CASRADRNTEAFF
TRBV5-1	NA	NA	TRBJ2-1	14	TGCGCCAGCAGCTTGGAAAACCCCTACGATGAGCAGTTCTTC	CASSLENPYDEQFF
TRBV7-9	TRBD1	NA	TRBJ2-7	14	TGTGCCAGCAGCCGGACAGGGGGCTTCTACGAGCAGTACTTC	CASSRTGGFYEQYF
TRBV2	NA	NA	TRBJ2-6	15	TGTGCCAGCAGCTCTAGGGGACCTGGGGCCAACGTCCTGACTTTC	CASSSRGPGANVLTF
TRBV30	NA	once	TRBJ2-7	13	TGTGCCTGGAGTTTCGGGTTTTTGTACGAGCAGTACTTC	CAWSFGFLYEQYF
TRBV18	NA	NA	TRBJ2-4	15	TGTGCCAGCTCACCACAGGGGTACGGCAAAAACATTCAGTACTTC	CASSPQGYGKNIQYF
TRBV6-6	NA	NA	TRBJ1-5	16	TGTGCCAGCAGTTACGGGCCGCCCTATAGCAATCAGCCCCAGCATTTT	CASSYGPPYSNQPQHF